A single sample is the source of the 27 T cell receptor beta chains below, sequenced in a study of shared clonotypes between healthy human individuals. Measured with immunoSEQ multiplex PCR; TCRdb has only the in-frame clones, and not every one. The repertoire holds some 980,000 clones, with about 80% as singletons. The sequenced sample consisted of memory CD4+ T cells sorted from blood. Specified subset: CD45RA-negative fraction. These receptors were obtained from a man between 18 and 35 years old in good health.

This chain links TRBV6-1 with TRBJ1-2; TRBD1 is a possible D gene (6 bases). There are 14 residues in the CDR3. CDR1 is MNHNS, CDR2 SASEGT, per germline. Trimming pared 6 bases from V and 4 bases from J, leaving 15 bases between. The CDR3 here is CASSGPGGLYGYTF. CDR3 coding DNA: TGTGCCAGCAGCGGCCCTGGGGGGCTCTATGGCTACACCTTC.

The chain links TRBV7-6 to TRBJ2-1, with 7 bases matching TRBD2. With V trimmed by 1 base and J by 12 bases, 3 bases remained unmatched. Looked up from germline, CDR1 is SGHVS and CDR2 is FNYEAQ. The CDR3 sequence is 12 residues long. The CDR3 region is CASSLGGRSQFF. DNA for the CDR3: TGTGCCAGCAGCTTAGGCGGGAGATCGCAGTTCTTC.

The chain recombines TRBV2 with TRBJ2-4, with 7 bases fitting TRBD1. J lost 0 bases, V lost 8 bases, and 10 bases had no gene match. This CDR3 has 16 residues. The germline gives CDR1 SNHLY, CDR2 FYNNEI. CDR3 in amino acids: CASSLQGELAKNIQYF. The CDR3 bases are TGTGCCAGCTCCCTCCAGGGGGAGCTAGCCAAAAACATTCAGTACTTC.

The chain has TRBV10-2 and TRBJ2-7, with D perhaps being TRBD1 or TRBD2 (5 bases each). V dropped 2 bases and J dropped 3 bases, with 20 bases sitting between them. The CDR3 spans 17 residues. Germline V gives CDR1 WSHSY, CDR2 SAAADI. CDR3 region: CASSELLPARGSYEQYF. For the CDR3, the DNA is TGCGCCAGCAGTGAGCTCCTCCCAGCCCGGGGCAGCTACGAGCAGTACTTC.

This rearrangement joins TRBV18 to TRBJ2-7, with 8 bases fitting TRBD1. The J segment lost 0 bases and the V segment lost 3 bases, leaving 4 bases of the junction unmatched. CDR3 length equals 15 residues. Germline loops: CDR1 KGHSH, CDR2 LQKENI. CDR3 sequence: CASSPGQGLSYEQYF. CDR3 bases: TGTGCCAGCTCACCTGGACAGGGCCTCTCCTACGAGCAGTACTTC.

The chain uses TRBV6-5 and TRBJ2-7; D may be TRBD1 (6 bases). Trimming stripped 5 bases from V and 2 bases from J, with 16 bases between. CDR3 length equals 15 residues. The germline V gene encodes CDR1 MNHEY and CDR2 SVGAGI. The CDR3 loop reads CASSTGTPGPYEQYF. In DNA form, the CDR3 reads TGTGCCAGCAGTACAGGGACGCCCGGACCCTACGAGCAGTACTTC.

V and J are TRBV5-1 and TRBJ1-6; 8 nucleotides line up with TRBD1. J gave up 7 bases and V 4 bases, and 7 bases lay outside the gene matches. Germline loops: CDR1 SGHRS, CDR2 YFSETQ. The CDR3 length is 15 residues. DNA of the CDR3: TGCGCCAGCAGCGCCCCGGGACAGGAGAATTCACCCCTCCACTTT. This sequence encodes CASSAPGQENSPLHF.

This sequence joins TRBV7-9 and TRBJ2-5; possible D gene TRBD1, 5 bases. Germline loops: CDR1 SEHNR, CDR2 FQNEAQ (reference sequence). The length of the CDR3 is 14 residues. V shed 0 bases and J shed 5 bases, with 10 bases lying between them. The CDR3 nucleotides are TGTGCCAGCAGCTTAGCCAAGGGGCATGAGACCCAGTACTTC. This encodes CASSLAKGHETQYF.

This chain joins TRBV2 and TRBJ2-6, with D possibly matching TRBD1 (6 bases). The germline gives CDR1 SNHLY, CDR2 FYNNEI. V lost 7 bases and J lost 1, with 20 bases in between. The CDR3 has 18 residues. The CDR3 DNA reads TGTGCCAGCAAACCCTCGACTTACAGGGATTCTGGGGCCAACGTCCTGACTTTC. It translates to CASKPSTYRDSGANVLTF.

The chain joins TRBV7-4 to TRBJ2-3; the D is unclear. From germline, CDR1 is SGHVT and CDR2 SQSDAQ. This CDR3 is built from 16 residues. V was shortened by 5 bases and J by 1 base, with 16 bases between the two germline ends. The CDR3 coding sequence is TGTGCCAGCAGCCAACGGGCCCTGGTGCGCACAGATACGCAGTATTTT. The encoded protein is CASSQRALVRTDTQYF. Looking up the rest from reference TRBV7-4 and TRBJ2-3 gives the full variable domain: GAGVSQSPRYKVAKRGRDVALRCDSISGHVTLYWYRQTLGQGSEVLTYSQSDAQRDKSGRPSGRFSAERPERSVSTLKIQRTEQGDSAVYLCASSQRALVRTDTQYFGPGTRLTVL.

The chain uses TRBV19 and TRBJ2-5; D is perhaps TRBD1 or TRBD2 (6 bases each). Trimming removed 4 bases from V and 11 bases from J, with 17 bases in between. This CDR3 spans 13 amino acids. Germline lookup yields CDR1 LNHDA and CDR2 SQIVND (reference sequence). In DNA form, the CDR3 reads TGTGCCAGTAGTACAACGGGGGCCAGGGAGCAGTACTTC. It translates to CASSTTGAREQYF.

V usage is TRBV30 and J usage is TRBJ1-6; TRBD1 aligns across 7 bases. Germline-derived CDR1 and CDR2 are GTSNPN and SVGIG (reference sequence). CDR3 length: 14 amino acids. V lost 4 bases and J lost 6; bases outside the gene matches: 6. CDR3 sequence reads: CAWTTGFGNSPLHF. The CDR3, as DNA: TGTGCCTGGACGACAGGGTTTGGTAATTCACCCCTCCACTTT. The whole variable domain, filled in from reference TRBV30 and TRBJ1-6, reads SQTIHQWPATLVQPVGSPLSLECTVEGTSNPNLYWYRQAAGRGLQLLFYSVGIGQISSEVPQNLSASRPQDRQFILSSKKLLLSDSGFYLCAWTTGFGNSPLHFGNGTRLTVT.

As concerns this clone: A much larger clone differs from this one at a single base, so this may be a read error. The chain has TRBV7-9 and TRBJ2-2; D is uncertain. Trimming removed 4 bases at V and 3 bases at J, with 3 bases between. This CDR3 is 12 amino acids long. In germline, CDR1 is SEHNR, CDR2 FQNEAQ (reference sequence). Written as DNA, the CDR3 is TGTGCCAGCAGCTCTTACACCGGGGAGCTGTTTTTT. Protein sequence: CASSSYTGELFF.

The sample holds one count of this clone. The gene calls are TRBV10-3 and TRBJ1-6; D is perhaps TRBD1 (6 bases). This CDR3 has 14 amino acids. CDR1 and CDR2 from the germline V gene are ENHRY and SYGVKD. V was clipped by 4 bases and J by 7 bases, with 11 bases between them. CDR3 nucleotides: TGTGCCATCAGTGCTGGACAGATAAATTCACCCCTCCACTTT. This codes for CAISAGQINSPLHF.

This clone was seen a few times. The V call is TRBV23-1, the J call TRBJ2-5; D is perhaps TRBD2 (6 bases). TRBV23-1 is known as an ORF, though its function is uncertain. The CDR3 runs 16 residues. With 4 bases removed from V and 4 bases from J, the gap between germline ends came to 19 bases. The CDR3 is CASSRTGPAGGETQYF. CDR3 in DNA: TGCGCCAGCAGTCGAACCGGGCCAGCCGGGGGAGAGACCCAGTACTTC.

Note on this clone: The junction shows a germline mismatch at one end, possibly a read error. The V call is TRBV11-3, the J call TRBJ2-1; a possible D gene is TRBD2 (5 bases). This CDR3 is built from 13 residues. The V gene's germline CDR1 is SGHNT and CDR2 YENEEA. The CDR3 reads CASSYGSYTEQFF. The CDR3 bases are TGTGCCAGCAGCTATGGGAGCTACACTGAGCAGTTCTTC.

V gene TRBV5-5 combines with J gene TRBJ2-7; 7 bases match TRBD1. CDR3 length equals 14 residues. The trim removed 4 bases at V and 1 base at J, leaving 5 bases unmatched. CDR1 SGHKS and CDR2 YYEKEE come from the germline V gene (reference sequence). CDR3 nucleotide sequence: TGTGCCAGCAGCCGAGGGGGACAGTCCTACGAGCAGTACTTC. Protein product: CASSRGGQSYEQYF. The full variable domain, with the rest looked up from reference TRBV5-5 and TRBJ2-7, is DAGVTQSPTHLIKTRGQQVTLRCSPISGHKSVSWYQQVLGQGPQFIFQYYEKEERGRGNFPDRFSARQFPNYSSELNVNALLLGDSALYLCASSRGGQSYEQYFGPGTRLTVT.

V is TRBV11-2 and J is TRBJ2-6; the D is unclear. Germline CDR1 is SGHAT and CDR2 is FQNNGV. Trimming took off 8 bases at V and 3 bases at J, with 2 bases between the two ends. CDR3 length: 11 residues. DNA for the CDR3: TGTGCCAGCGGTGGGGCCAACGTCCTGACTTTC. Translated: CASGGANVLTF.

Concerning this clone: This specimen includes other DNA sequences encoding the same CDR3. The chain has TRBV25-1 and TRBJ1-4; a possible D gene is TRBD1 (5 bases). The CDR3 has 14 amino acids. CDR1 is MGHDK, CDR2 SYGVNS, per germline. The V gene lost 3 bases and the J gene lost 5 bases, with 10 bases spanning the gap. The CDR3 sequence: CASSDSGGNEKLFF. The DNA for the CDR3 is TGTGCCAGCAGTGATTCTGGGGGAAATGAAAAACTGTTTTTT.

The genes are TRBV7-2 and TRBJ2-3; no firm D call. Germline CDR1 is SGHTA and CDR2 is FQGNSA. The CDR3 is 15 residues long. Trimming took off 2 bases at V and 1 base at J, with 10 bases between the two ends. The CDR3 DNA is TGTGCCAGCAGCTTAACTGGGCCCCGCACAGATACGCAGTATTTT. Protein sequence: CASSLTGPRTDTQYF.

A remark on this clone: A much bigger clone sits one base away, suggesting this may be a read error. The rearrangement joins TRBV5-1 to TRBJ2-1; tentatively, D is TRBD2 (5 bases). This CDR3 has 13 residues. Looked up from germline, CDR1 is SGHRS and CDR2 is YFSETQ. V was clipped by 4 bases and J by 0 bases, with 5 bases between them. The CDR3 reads CASSRGSYNEQFF. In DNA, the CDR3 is TGCGCCAGCAGCCGGGGCTCCTACAATGAGCAGTTCTTC.

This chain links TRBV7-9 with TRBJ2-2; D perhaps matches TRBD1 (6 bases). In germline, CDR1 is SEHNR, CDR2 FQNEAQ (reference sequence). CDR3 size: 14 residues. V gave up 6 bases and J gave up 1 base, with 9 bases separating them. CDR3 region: CASRTDRNTGELFF. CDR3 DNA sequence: TGTGCCAGCAGGACGGACAGGAACACCGGGGAGCTGTTTTTT.

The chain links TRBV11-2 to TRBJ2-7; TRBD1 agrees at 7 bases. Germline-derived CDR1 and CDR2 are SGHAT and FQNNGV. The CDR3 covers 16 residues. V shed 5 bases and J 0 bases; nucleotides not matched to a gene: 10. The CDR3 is CASSADRAVSSYEQYF. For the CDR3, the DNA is TGTGCCAGCAGCGCAGACAGGGCCGTGAGCTCCTACGAGCAGTACTTC.

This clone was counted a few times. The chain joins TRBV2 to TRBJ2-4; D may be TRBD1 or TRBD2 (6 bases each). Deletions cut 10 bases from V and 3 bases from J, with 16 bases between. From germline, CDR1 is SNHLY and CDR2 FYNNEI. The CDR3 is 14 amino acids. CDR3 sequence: CAISRGVGKNIQYF. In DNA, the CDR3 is TGTGCCATCTCGAGGGGGGTGGGCAAAAACATTCAGTACTTC.

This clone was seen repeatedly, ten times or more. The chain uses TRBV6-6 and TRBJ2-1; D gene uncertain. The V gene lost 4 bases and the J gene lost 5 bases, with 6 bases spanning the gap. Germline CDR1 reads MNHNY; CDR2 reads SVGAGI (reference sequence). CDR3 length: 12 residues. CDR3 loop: CASSSTNNEQFF. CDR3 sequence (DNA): TGTGCCAGCAGTTCCACGAACAATGAGCAGTTCTTC.

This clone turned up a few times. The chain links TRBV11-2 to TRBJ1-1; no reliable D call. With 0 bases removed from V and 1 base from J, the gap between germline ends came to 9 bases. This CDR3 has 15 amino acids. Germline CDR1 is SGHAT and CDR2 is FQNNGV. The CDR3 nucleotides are TGTGCCAGCAGCTTAGAGGAGATGCGGAACACTGAAGCTTTCTTT. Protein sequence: CASSLEEMRNTEAFF.

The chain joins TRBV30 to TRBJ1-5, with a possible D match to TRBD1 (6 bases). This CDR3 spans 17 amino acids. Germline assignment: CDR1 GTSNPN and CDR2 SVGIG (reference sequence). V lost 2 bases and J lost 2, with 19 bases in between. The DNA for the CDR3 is TGTGCCTGGAGTAGAGGACAGTCCCCCTTGGGCAATCAGCCCCAGCATTTT. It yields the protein CAWSRGQSPLGNQPQHF.